Presented here are 3 T cell receptor beta chains from one specimen sequenced in a study of CD8 T cells in ankylosing spondylitis. TCRdb analysed the 5' RACE reads with MiXCR anew, one entry per CDR3 protein. The repertoire holds a few hundred thousand distinct CDR3 sequences, with more than 15% as singletons. Sequenced input: blood, either unsorted or a sorted T cell fraction (not recorded which). All receptors derive from a male donor with ankylosing spondylitis or in good health (not recorded which).

This clonotype was counted ten times or more. The chain has TRBV6-1 and TRBJ1-1; D is uncertain. Germline V gene lookup returns CDR1 MNHNS and CDR2 SASEGT. Trimming removed 7 bases from V and 8 bases from J, with 17 bases in between. The CDR3 length is 13 residues. Here the CDR3 DNA reads TGTGCCAGCACCGAACCCGAATGGAGAGAAGCTTTCTTT. Amino acids: CASTEPEWREAFF.

This chain joins TRBV27 and TRBJ1-5; TRBD1 matches at 11 bases. This CDR3 is built from 13 residues. Germline V gene data show CDR1 as MNHEY and CDR2 as SMNVEV (reference sequence). Trimming took 8 bases from V and 6 from J; bases not matched to a gene: 3. CDR3 protein: CASRDRGSQPQHF. The CDR3 bases are TGTGCCAGCCGGGACAGGGGGAGTCAGCCCCAGCATTTT.

This clonotype was seen a handful of times. This rearrangement joins TRBV12-3 or TRBV12-4 to TRBJ2-7, with D perhaps TRBD2 (5 bases). This CDR3 comprises 13 residues. V lost 1 base, J lost 5 bases, and 9 bases lay in between. This chain's CDR3 is CASSLGLEDEQYF. CDR3 nucleotide sequence: TGTGCCAGCAGTTTAGGGTTGGAGGACGAGCAGTACTTC.